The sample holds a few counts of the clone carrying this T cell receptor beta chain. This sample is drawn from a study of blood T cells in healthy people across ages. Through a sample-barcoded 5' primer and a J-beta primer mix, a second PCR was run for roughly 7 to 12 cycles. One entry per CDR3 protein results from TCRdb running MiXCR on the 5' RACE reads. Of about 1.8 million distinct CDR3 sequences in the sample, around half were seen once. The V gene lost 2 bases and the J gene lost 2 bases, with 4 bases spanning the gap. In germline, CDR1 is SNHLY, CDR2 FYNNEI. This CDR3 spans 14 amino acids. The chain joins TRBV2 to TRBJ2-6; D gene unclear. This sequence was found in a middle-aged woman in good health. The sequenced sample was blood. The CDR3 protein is CASSELTGANVLTF. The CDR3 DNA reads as TGTGCCAGCAGTGAACTTACTGGGGCCAACGTCCTGACTTTC.